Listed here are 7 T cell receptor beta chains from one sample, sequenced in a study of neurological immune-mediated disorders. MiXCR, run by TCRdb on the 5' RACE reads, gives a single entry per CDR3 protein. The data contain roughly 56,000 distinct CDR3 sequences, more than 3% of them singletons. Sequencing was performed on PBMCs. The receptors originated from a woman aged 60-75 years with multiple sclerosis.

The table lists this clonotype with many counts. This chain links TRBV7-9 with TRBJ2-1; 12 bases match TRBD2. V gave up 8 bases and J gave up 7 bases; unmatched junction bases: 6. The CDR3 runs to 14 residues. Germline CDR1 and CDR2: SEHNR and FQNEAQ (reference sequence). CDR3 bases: TGTGCCAGCGTCCTAGCGGGAGGGCAAAATGAGCAGTTCTTC. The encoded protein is CASVLAGGQNEQFF.

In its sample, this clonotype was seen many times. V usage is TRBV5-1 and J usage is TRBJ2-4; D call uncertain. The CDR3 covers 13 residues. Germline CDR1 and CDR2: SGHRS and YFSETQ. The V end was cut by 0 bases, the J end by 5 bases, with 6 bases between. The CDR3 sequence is CASSLGVENIQYF. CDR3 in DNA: TGCGCCAGCAGCTTGGGGGTAGAAAACATTCAGTACTTC.

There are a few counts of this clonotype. CDR3 region: CASSKGSLAGSYNEQFF. The CDR3 coding sequence is TGTGCCAGCAGCAAAGGGTCCCTAGCGGGGTCCTACAATGAGCAGTTCTTC. The chain uses TRBV21-1 and TRBJ2-1; the D segment call TRBD2 is taken from the table without a DNA check. TRBV21-1 is reported as a pseudogene. The CDR3 length is 17 residues.

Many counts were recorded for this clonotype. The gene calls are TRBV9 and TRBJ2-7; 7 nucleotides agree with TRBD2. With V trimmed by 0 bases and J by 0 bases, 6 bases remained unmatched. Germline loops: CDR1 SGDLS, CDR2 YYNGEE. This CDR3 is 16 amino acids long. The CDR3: CASSVGGGSDSYEQYF. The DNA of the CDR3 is TGTGCCAGCAGCGTAGGGGGGGGTTCCGACTCCTACGAGCAGTACTTC.

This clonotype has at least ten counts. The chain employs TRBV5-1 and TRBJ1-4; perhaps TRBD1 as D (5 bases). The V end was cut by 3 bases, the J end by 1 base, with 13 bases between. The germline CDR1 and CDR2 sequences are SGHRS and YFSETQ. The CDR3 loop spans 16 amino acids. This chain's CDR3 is CASSWGRRGTNEKLFF. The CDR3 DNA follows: TGCGCCAGCAGCTGGGGACGGAGGGGAACTAATGAAAAACTGTTTTTT.

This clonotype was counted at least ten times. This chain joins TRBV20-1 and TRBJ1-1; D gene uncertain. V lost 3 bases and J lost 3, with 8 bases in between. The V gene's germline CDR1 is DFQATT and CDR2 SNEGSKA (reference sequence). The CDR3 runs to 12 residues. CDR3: CSASPGYTEAFF. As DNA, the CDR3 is TGCAGTGCTAGCCCCGGGTACACTGAAGCTTTCTTT.

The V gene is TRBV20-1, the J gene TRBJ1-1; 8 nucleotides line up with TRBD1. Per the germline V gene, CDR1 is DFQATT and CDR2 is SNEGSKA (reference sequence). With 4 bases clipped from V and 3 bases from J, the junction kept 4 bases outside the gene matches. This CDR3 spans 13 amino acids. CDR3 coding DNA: TGCAGTGCTACCACAGGGGGATACACTGAAGCTTTCTTT. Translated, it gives CSATTGGYTEAFF.